The 9 T cell receptor beta chains presented below share a single source sample, sequenced in a study of blood T cell repertoires in COVID-19. Profiled with immunoSEQ multiplex PCR; TCRdb holds only in-frame clones, not every one. The sample consists of about 110,000 clones, roughly 88% of them appearing once. Material: peripheral blood. Receptors originate from a woman in her fifties or sixties with active or convalescent COVID-19.

The chain joins TRBV9 to TRBJ2-1; D perhaps matches TRBD1 (5 bases). Trimming took off 0 bases at V and 5 bases at J, with 12 bases between the two ends. This CDR3 has 15 amino acids. The germline gives CDR1 SGDLS, CDR2 YYNGEE. The CDR3, as DNA: TGTGCCAGCAGCGTAGGCGGACAAGGCAACAATGAGCAGTTCTTC. It translates to CASSVGGQGNNEQFF.

This chain's CDR3 is CASSLETGAYEQYF. CDR3 coding DNA: TGTGCCAGCAGCTTAGAAACAGGGGCCTACGAGCAGTACTTC. V is TRBV11-2 and J is TRBJ2-7; 7 nucleotides match TRBD1. CDR3 size: 14 residues. V lost 0 bases and J lost 2; bases outside the gene matches: 1. Germline lookup yields CDR1 SGHAT and CDR2 FQNNGV.

This clone has only one observation. The chain uses TRBV4-1 and TRBJ2-7; D is ambiguous. CDR1 MGHRA and CDR2 YSYEKL come from the germline V gene. This CDR3 spans 15 amino acids. V was trimmed by 2 bases and J by 2 bases, leaving 13 bases between them. CDR3 nucleotide sequence: TGCGCCAGCAGCCAAACTAAGCGTGAGGCCTACGAGCAGTACTTC. It encodes CASSQTKREAYEQYF.

The CDR3 sequence is CASSYIGGADTQYF. The CDR3 DNA follows: TGTGCCAGCAGCTACATCGGAGGGGCAGATACGCAGTATTTT. The chain recombines TRBV7-2 with TRBJ2-3, with D possibly TRBD2 on 6 matching bases. Germline V gives CDR1 SGHTA, CDR2 FQGNSA. The CDR3 has 14 amino acids. V was trimmed by 4 bases and J by 4 bases, leaving 12 bases between them. Combining the CDR3 with reference TRBV7-2 and TRBJ2-3 gives the whole variable domain GAGVSQSPSNKVTEKGKDVELRCDPISGHTALYWYRQSLGQGLEFLIYFQGNSAPDKSGLPSDRFSAERTGGSVSTLTIQRTQQEDSAVYLCASSYIGGADTQYFGPGTRLTVL.

This rearrangement joins TRBV5-6 to TRBJ2-4; tentative D call: TRBD2 (6 bases). This CDR3 region has 13 residues. Germline values: CDR1 SGHDT, CDR2 YYEEEE. Trimming pared 3 bases from V and 6 bases from J, leaving 10 bases between. CDR3 sequence reads: CASSSGDPNIQYF. The CDR3 nucleotides are TGTGCCAGCAGCTCGGGGGATCCAAACATTCAGTACTTC.

This sequence joins TRBV28 and TRBJ2-7, with 8 nucleotides matching TRBD2. V lost 6 bases and J lost 4; bases outside the gene matches: 8. This CDR3 is 14 amino acids long. Germline CDR1 reads MDHEN; CDR2 reads SYDVKM. The CDR3 loop is CASRGTRTIYEQYF. The CDR3 nucleotides are TGTGCCAGCAGGGGGACTAGGACTATATACGAGCAGTACTTC.

This chain joins TRBV15 and TRBJ2-1, with D possibly TRBD2 on 5 matching bases. The germline V and J ends were trimmed by 0 bases and 3 bases, with 9 bases remaining between them. The V gene's germline CDR1 is LNHNV and CDR2 YYDKDF (reference sequence). The CDR3 is made up of 15 amino acids. CDR3 nucleotide sequence: TGTGCCACCAGCAGAGAGCCTAGCAGCTACAATGAGCAGTTCTTC. This translates into CATSREPSSYNEQFF.

The rearrangement joins TRBV11-1 to TRBJ2-1, with TRBD2 matching over 8 bases. Losses at the gene ends were 1 base for V and 8 bases for J; bases not matched to a gene: 10. In germline, CDR1 is SGHAT, CDR2 FQDESV (reference sequence). The CDR3 covers 16 residues. In DNA, the CDR3 is TGTGCCAGCAGCTTAGTATCGGGACTAGGGCTCTATGAGCAGTTCTTC. Amino acid sequence: CASSLVSGLGLYEQFF.

This clone was observed once. This rearrangement joins TRBV29-1 to TRBJ2-7; D is perhaps TRBD2 (8 bases). The germline gives CDR1 SQVTM, CDR2 ANQGSEA. The CDR3 runs to 16 residues. Trimming stripped 4 bases from V and 4 bases from J, with 23 bases between. The CDR3 bases are TGCAGCGTTGTTCAGGGTAGCGGGACAGTCTCGTACGAGCAGTACTTC. Amino acid sequence: CSVVQGSGTVSYEQYF.